Each of the 3 T cell receptor beta chains below was sequenced from the same sample in a study of blood T cell repertoires in COVID-19. Using immunoSEQ multiplex PCR, the repertoire was profiled, and TCRdb retains in-frame clones only, with some absent. The sample has around 620,000 clones, 80% to 90% seen once. The sequenced sample consisted of peripheral blood. The receptors were gathered from a woman aged 18-35 years with acute or convalescent COVID-19.

The chain links TRBV4-3 to TRBJ1-1; D not resolved. Germline lookup yields CDR1 LGHNA and CDR2 YSLEER. V was shortened by 3 bases and J by 3 bases, with 14 bases between the two germline ends. The CDR3 totals 15 residues. The CDR3 DNA reads as TGCGCCAGCAGCCAGTTTAGACTCGGAGACACTGAAGCTTTCTTT. The encoded protein is CASSQFRLGDTEAFF.

Written as DNA, the CDR3 is TGTGCCAGCAGTGACACGGGGATTAATGAAGCTTTCTTT. It specifies CASSDTGINEAFF. The chain is built from TRBV6-4 and TRBJ1-1, with unresolved D. Per the germline V gene, CDR1 is MRHNA and CDR2 is SNTAGT. V was shortened by 2 bases and J by 7 bases, with 11 bases between the two germline ends. CDR3 length: 13 amino acids.

V is TRBV6-5 and J is TRBJ2-3; D not resolved. The CDR3 runs 14 residues. Germline CDR1 is MNHEY and CDR2 is SVGAGI. V lost 4 bases and J lost 1, with 9 bases in between. The CDR3: CASSLTYRTDTQYF. CDR3 nucleotides: TGTGCCAGCAGTTTAACATACCGCACAGATACGCAGTATTTT.